The clone carrying this TCR beta chain occurred many times. Its antigen is as yet unknown. Trimming shortened V by 7 bases and J by 4 bases, and 11 bases separated the two germline ends. The CDR3 is made up of 12 amino acids. From germline, CDR1 is SGHRS and CDR2 YFSETQ. The data originate from a study of post-analysis software for immune sequencing data. General study points: With TRBV5-6, TRBV5-1 and TRBV20-1 included, 5 or 6 TRBV segments were more frequent in patients than in controls.

Built from TCR beta cDNA, the libraries had unique molecular identifiers in them. TCRdb re-derived calls from the PCR reads in MiXCR, one entry per CDR3 protein. The sample carries over 700,000 distinct CDR3 sequences, roughly 27% recorded once. The TCR sequence derives from a girl aged 5-17 years with multiple sclerosis. The J gene is TRBJ1-2, the V gene TRBV5-1, with a weak D call TRBD1 (5 bases). The specimen sequenced was blood. CDR3 in DNA: TGCGCCAGCGCGGGGGAGACCTATGGCTACACCTTC. Protein: CASAGETYGYTF.